This TCR beta chain was captured by sequencing in a study of cytomegalovirus exposure and HLA in healthy donors. Primers for the PCR totalled 60 Vbeta and 13 Jbeta. How the authors handled the data: Later analysis identified some 88 million unique TCR beta chains, about 12 million shared. Libraries were prepared by immunoSEQ multiplex PCR; TCRdb keeps only in-frame clonotypes and omits some of them. The V and J calls and the clone size are those of that table, but D and trimming were determined from the DNA. Recorded for this sample: under 130,000 clones. Points from the study as a whole: A prior analysis recorded that most TCR beta V segments were productive about 87% or about 30% of the time.

Unmatched junction bases numbered 10, after V lost 1 base and J lost 3 bases. This CDR3 is built from 19 residues. Germline assignment: CDR1 SGHTA and CDR2 FQGNSA. A note on this clone: Its antigen is as yet unknown.

The sequence was collected from a man aged 35 to 55 in good health and CMV-seronegative. This chain links TRBV7-2 with TRBJ2-1; 12 bases match TRBD2. Sequenced sample: PBMCs. The CDR3 is CASSLGSGVGLAGYNEQFF. The DNA of the CDR3 is TGTGCCAGCAGCTTAGGGTCAGGCGTGGGACTAGCGGGCTACAATGAGCAGTTCTTC.